Listed below are T cell receptor beta chains from one sample, sequenced in a study of low-dose radiotherapy and immunotherapy resistance in tumors. In TCRdb, the reads were re-called with MiXCR into one record per CDR3 protein. The table records just over 90,000 distinct CDR3 sequences, about 20% of them present only once. The sequences come from PBMCs, collected after low-dose radiotherapy plus immunotherapy. These receptor sequences come from a female donor with ovarian cancer. Each CDR3 is given with its conserved first and last residue. The D gene is left open where the match is weak. Not all rows give a size; the values are once, few, many and, for expanded clones, a class.

V gene	J gene	D gene	clone size	CDR3 DNA	CDR3 protein
TRBV7-2	TRBJ2-7	.	many	TGTGCCAGCAGGTTCTTCGGGGGCCCGTACGAGCAGTACTTC	CASRFFGGPYEQYF
TRBV5-1	TRBJ2-1	.	many	TGCGCCAGCAGCTTGGATGGGGTGGGGGTCAATGAGCAGTTCTTC	CASSLDGVGVNEQFF
TRBV20-1	TRBJ2-5	.	many	TGCAGTGCAACCGACCAACGAGGCCAAGAGACCCAGTACTTC	CSATDQRGQETQYF
TRBV20-1	TRBJ2-1	.	many	TGCAGTGCTAGTGATGACGCCGTCCGGCAGTTCTTC	CSASDDAVRQFF
TRBV30	TRBJ2-4	.	.	TGTGCCTGGACCCCCGGAGGGCAGATGCTAGCCAAAAACATTCAGTACTTC	CAWTPGGQMLAKNIQYF
TRBV11-2	TRBJ1-1	.	few	TGTGCCAGCAGCTTCACAGGCACCCCGTCGAACACTGAAGCTTTCTTT	CASSFTGTPSNTEAFF
TRBV4-1	TRBJ2-7	TRBD1	many	TGCGCCAGCAGCCAGGACCACCGGGACAGGGCATCCTACGAGCAGTACTTC	CASSQDHRDRASYEQYF
TRBV4-2	TRBJ2-1	TRBD2	.	TGTGCCAGCAGCCATCCGCCTCGGGGGGAGTGGGGCTACAATGAGCAGTTCTTC	CASSHPPRGEWGYNEQFF
TRBV5-1	TRBJ2-6	TRBD1	many	TGCGCCAGCAGCTTGCACAGGGGCGTTTCTGGGGCCAACGTCCTGACTTTC	CASSLHRGVSGANVLTF
TRBV6-1	TRBJ1-5	TRBD1	few	TGTGCCAGCAGACAGGGGAGCAATCAGCCCCAGCATTTT	CASRQGSNQPQHF
TRBV5-1	TRBJ2-7	.	few	TGCGCCAGCAGCTTACGACCTAGCTCCTACGAGCAGTACTTC	CASSLRPSSYEQYF
TRBV6-2/TRBV6-3	TRBJ2-7	.	many	TGTGCCAGCAGAAGGGGCCTCGGAGGCTACGAGCAGTACTTC	CASRRGLGGYEQYF
TRBV20-1	TRBJ1-1	.	many	TGCAGTGCCCAACCCGACAGCGGGAGGCGACGGAACACTGAAGCTTTCTTT	CSAQPDSGRRRNTEAFF
TRBV3-1	TRBJ1-6	.	.	TGTGCCAGCAGCCAAGGCCCAGGGACGCCTAATTCACCCCTCCACTTT	CASSQGPGTPNSPLHF
TRBV19	TRBJ1-2	.	many	TGTGCCAGTAGCCTCCGTCAGGGGGGCTACACCTTC	CASSLRQGGYTF
TRBV7-6	TRBJ2-2	.	many	TGTGCCAGCAGCTTAGGCTGGCAGAGGGGACCCGGGGAGCTGTTTTTT	CASSLGWQRGPGELFF
TRBV6-2/TRBV6-3	TRBJ1-5	.	many	TGTGCCAGCAGTTACGACGGCAATCAGCCCCAGCATTTT	CASSYDGNQPQHF
TRBV20-1	TRBJ2-3	.	many	TGCAGTGCTGGGGGGAGAAATCGAGATACGCAGTATTTT	CSAGGRNRDTQYF
TRBV11-1	TRBJ2-3	.	many	TGTGCCAGCAGCTTGGACCCTAGCACAGATACGCAGTATTTT	CASSLDPSTDTQYF
TRBV19	TRBJ1-1	TRBD1	.	TGTGCCAGTAGGCGGAGACAGGGCGCGATGAACACTGAAGCTTTCTTT	CASRRRQGAMNTEAFF
TRBV4-1	TRBJ1-1	.	many	TGCGCCAGCAGCCAAGAACCGGGCCGTGAAGCTTTCTTT	CASSQEPGREAFF
TRBV4-1	TRBJ1-1	.	many	TGCGCCAGCAGCCAAGATTTGGGGGGCTGGAACACTGAAGCTTTCTTT	CASSQDLGGWNTEAFF
TRBV14	TRBJ2-2	TRBD2	.	TGTGCCAGCAGCCAAGTTGCGGGGGCCGGGGAGCTGTTTTTT	CASSQVAGAGELFF